This record concerns one T cell receptor (beta chain) sequence. This sample was included in a study of cytotoxic CD8 clonotypes in ibrutinib-treated CLL. The CDR3 is made up of 17 amino acids. With V trimmed by 3 bases and J by 3 bases, 13 bases remained unmatched. Germline CDR1 reads WNHNN; CDR2 reads SYGVQD (reference sequence). The method was immunoSEQ multiplex PCR; TCRdb's version includes in-frame clones alone and lacks a portion of them. There are more than 200,000 clones in the sample; 70% occur only once, and less than 20% lies in the top ten. The origin of this receptor is a human donor with chronic lymphocytic leukemia. The sequencing used PBMCs, collected after 24 months of ibrutinib treatment. The V gene is TRBV10-1, the J gene TRBJ2-7; TRBD1 aligns across 8 bases. CDR3 in amino acids: CASSEGQGALGHYEQYF. The CDR3 DNA reads as TGCGCCAGCAGTGAAGGACAGGGCGCCCTTGGCCACTACGAGCAGTACTTC.